These T cell receptor beta chains were read from a single sample in a study of blood T cell repertoires in COVID-19. Data came from immunoSEQ multiplex PCR; TCRdb stores just in-frame clones and leaves some out. The table has fewer than 450,000 clones, around 91% seen once. Sequenced material: peripheral blood. These receptors came from a woman aged 18-30 years who had recovered from COVID-19. Each CDR3 is given with its conserved first and last residue. The order of the fields is clone size, V gene, J gene, D gene, CDR3 DNA, CDR3 protein. D genes are given only for firm matches. Some rows mark clone size as missing; the rest say once, few, many or name a class of expanded clone.

clone_size: once; v_call: TRBV18; j_call: TRBJ2-1; d_call: -; cdr3_nt: TGTGCCAGCTCACCGGTTGGGAGCCCCCTACCAAATGAGCAGTTCTTC; cdr3_aa: CASSPVGSPLPNEQFF
clone_size: few; v_call: TRBV5-4; j_call: TRBJ2-3; d_call: TRBD1; cdr3_nt: TGTGCCAGCAGCTTGGACAGGGGTAGTAGGACAGATACGCAGTATTTT; cdr3_aa: CASSLDRGSRTDTQYF
clone_size: -; v_call: TRBV9; j_call: TRBJ1-3; d_call: -; cdr3_nt: TGTGCCAGCAGCGTAGACAATCGTGGAAACACCATATATTTT; cdr3_aa: CASSVDNRGNTIYF
clone_size: -; v_call: TRBV19; j_call: TRBJ2-6; d_call: -; cdr3_nt: TGTGCCAGTACTGCCAGACTGGTCTCTGGGGCCAACGTCCTGACTTTC; cdr3_aa: CASTARLVSGANVLTF
clone_size: -; v_call: TRBV19; j_call: TRBJ1-5; d_call: -; cdr3_nt: TGTGCCAGTACCACCCCCGGAGGGGTCAATCAGCCCCAGCATTTT; cdr3_aa: CASTTPGGVNQPQHF
clone_size: -; v_call: TRBV10-2; j_call: TRBJ1-5; d_call: TRBD1; cdr3_nt: TGCGCCAGCAGTGAACATTTTGGGGACAGAGCCAATCAGCCCCAGCATTTT; cdr3_aa: CASSEHFGDRANQPQHF
clone_size: -; v_call: TRBV4-3; j_call: TRBJ2-1; d_call: TRBD2; cdr3_nt: TGCGCCAGCAGCCCAGACCCGGGACTAGCAAATGACAATGAGCAGTTCTTC; cdr3_aa: CASSPDPGLANDNEQFF
clone_size: -; v_call: TRBV12-5; j_call: TRBJ1-4; d_call: -; cdr3_nt: TGTGCTAGTGGTTCTTCGTCAACGGGGATCACTCCCCTTTTGGGGTCAACTAATGAAAAACTGTTTTTT; cdr3_aa: CASGSSSTGITPLLGSTNEKLFF
clone_size: -; v_call: TRBV12-3/TRBV12-4; j_call: TRBJ1-1; d_call: -; cdr3_nt: TGTGCCAGCAGTTGGCTGGGGGCCGGTGAAGCTTTCTTT; cdr3_aa: CASSWLGAGEAFF
clone_size: -; v_call: TRBV29-1; j_call: TRBJ2-1; d_call: TRBD2; cdr3_nt: TGCAGCGCCTCACTAGCGGGAGCGTACAATGAGCAGTTCTTC; cdr3_aa: CSASLAGAYNEQFF
clone_size: -; v_call: TRBV6-5; j_call: TRBJ2-1; d_call: TRBD2; cdr3_nt: TGTGCCATCAGCAGGGCAGCGGGAGTCTGGGATGAGCAGTTCTTC; cdr3_aa: CAISRAAGVWDEQFF
clone_size: -; v_call: TRBV7-9; j_call: TRBJ1-1; d_call: -; cdr3_nt: TGTGCCAGCTCCCCAACTAAGGGAGGGTCGAACACTGAAGCTTTCTTT; cdr3_aa: CASSPTKGGSNTEAFF
clone_size: -; v_call: TRBV9; j_call: TRBJ2-1; d_call: -; cdr3_nt: TGTGCCAGCAGCGTAGCTAACCAACGGTACAATGAGCAGTTCTTC; cdr3_aa: CASSVANQRYNEQFF
clone_size: -; v_call: TRBV6-5; j_call: TRBJ1-3; d_call: -; cdr3_nt: TGTGCCAGCAGCATGACAGGAGGCGAGGACACCATATATTTT; cdr3_aa: CASSMTGGEDTIYF
clone_size: -; v_call: TRBV4-1; j_call: TRBJ2-1; d_call: TRBD1; cdr3_nt: TGCGCCAGCAGCCAAGAGCCGGGACAGGGGGGTACGAATGAGCAGTTCTTC; cdr3_aa: CASSQEPGQGGTNEQFF
clone_size: -; v_call: TRBV6-5; j_call: TRBJ2-1; d_call: -; cdr3_nt: TGTGCCAGCAGTCGAGGCGAACTTGCCAATGAGCAGTTCTTC; cdr3_aa: CASSRGELANEQFF
clone_size: -; v_call: TRBV2; j_call: TRBJ1-3; d_call: -; cdr3_nt: TGTGCCAGCAGGTTAGAATTTTTTCCCTCTGGAAACACCATATATTTT; cdr3_aa: CASRLEFFPSGNTIYF
clone_size: -; v_call: TRBV11-3; j_call: TRBJ2-1; d_call: TRBD1; cdr3_nt: TGTGCCAGCAGCTCTCCTTGGGACAGGGGGTTAATCAGCTCCTACAATGAGCAGTTCTTC; cdr3_aa: CASSSPWDRGLISSYNEQFF
clone_size: once; v_call: TRBV6-2/TRBV6-3; j_call: TRBJ2-1; d_call: -; cdr3_nt: TGTGCCAGCAGCCCACTGGGGGGTGAGCAGTTCTTC; cdr3_aa: CASSPLGGEQFF
clone_size: -; v_call: TRBV27; j_call: TRBJ1-5; d_call: -; cdr3_nt: TGTGCCAGCAGTCCCGACACCAATCAGCCCCAGCATTTT; cdr3_aa: CASSPDTNQPQHF
clone_size: -; v_call: TRBV7-9; j_call: TRBJ2-1; d_call: TRBD2; cdr3_nt: TGTGCCAGCAGCCACCGTAGCGGGAGGGCAGATGAGCAGTTCTTC; cdr3_aa: CASSHRSGRADEQFF
clone_size: once; v_call: TRBV5-1; j_call: TRBJ1-2; d_call: -; cdr3_nt: TGCGCCAGCAGCTATCAGGAGGGGCCCTATGGCTACACCTTC; cdr3_aa: CASSYQEGPYGYTF
clone_size: -; v_call: TRBV7-9; j_call: TRBJ1-2; d_call: TRBD1; cdr3_nt: TGTGCCAGCAGCTCCAGGACAGGGGGCGACCATGGCTACACCTTC; cdr3_aa: CASSSRTGGDHGYTF
clone_size: -; v_call: TRBV5-1; j_call: TRBJ2-1; d_call: TRBD2; cdr3_nt: TGCGCCAGCAGCTCCTGGACTAGCGGGACTTACAATGAGCAGTTCTTC; cdr3_aa: CASSSWTSGTYNEQFF
clone_size: -; v_call: TRBV9; j_call: TRBJ2-4; d_call: TRBD2; cdr3_nt: TGTGCCAGCAGCCATCCCGGGACTAGCGGGGGAGGGACCAAAAACATTCAGTACTTC; cdr3_aa: CASSHPGTSGGGTKNIQYF
clone_size: -; v_call: TRBV5-8; j_call: TRBJ1-5; d_call: -; cdr3_nt: TGTGCCAGCAGCCCGAGGGAGGGGATGTATAGCAATCAGCCCCAGCATTTT; cdr3_aa: CASSPREGMYSNQPQHF
clone_size: -; v_call: TRBV19; j_call: TRBJ1-3; d_call: TRBD1; cdr3_nt: TGTGCCAGTAGCGACAGGGGGCTCGGAAACACCATATATTTT; cdr3_aa: CASSDRGLGNTIYF
clone_size: -; v_call: TRBV6-5; j_call: TRBJ1-5; d_call: -; cdr3_nt: TGTGCCTCTACCCCGACACTTAGCAATCAGCCCCAGCATTTT; cdr3_aa: CASTPTLSNQPQHF
clone_size: -; v_call: TRBV4-1; j_call: TRBJ2-1; d_call: -; cdr3_nt: TGCGCCAGCAGCCGCCTACAGGGCTCCTCCTACAATGAGCAGTTCTTC; cdr3_aa: CASSRLQGSSYNEQFF